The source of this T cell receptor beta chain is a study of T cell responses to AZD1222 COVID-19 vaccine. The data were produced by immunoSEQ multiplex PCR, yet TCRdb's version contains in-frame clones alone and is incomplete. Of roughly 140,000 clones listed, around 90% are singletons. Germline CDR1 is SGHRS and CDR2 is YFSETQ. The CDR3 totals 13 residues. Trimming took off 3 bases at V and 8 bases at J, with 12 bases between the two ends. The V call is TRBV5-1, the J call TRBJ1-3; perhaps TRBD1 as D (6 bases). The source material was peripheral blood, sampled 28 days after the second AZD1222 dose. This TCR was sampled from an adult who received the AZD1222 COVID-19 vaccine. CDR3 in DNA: TGCGCCAGCAGCTCGGGGACATCAGACACCATATATTTT. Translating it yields CASSSGTSDTIYF. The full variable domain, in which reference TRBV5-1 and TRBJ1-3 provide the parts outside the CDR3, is KAGVTQTPRYLIKTRGQQVTLSCSPISGHRSVSWYQQTPGQGLQFLFEYFSETQRNKGNFPGRFSGRQFSNSRSEMNVSTLELGDSALYLCASSSGTSDTIYFGEGSWLTVV.